The 5 T cell receptor beta chains below all came from one sample that was sequenced in a study of siplizumab effects on memory and regulatory T cells. Measured with immunoSEQ multiplex PCR; TCRdb has only the in-frame clones, and not every one. The sample shows 95,000 to 100,000 clones, around 90% of them seen only once. The specimen sequenced was non-Treg CD4+ T cells sorted from blood. The receptor source for this set is a human donor in good health.

The chain recombines TRBV4-3 with TRBJ1-4; D may be TRBD1 (6 bases). Trimming cost V 0 bases and J 5 bases, with 10 bases left between them. Looked up from germline, CDR1 is LGHNA and CDR2 is YSLEER. The CDR3 runs 15 residues. As DNA, the CDR3 is TGCGCCAGCAGCCAAGATCAGGGGATGAATGAAAAACTGTTTTTT. Residues: CASSQDQGMNEKLFF.

The gene calls are TRBV6-1 and TRBJ2-6; TRBD1 matches 8 bases. The CDR3 has 19 amino acids. Germline V lookup: CDR1 MNHNS, CDR2 SASEGT. J was trimmed by 0 bases and V by 2 bases; bases with no gene match: 9. CDR3 nucleotide sequence: TGTGCCAGCAGTGAAAAATCGGGACAGGCATTCTCTGGGGCCAACGTCCTGACTTTC. Translation gives CASSEKSGQAFSGANVLTF.

The V gene is TRBV7-3, the J gene TRBJ2-7, with D possibly matching TRBD2 (6 bases). V lost 4 bases, J lost 6 bases, and 13 bases lay in between. CDR3 length equals 13 residues. Germline CDR1 SGHTA, CDR2 FQGTGA. CDR3 sequence: CASSSEMGGEQYF. In nucleotides, the CDR3 is TGTGCCAGCAGCTCCGAAATGGGGGGCGAGCAGTACTTC.

The rearrangement uses TRBV30 and TRBJ2-1; 9 nucleotides match TRBD1. CDR1 GTSNPN and CDR2 SVGIG come from the germline V gene (reference sequence). This CDR3 has 13 residues. CDR3 DNA: TGTGCTCGCCGCGGGACAGGGAACAATGAGCAGTTCTTC. Its protein is CARRGTGNNEQFF.

The chain employs TRBV7-9 and TRBJ1-2; D ambiguous. CDR1 and CDR2 (germline): SEHNR, FQNEAQ (reference sequence). This CDR3 has 14 amino acids. V lost 0 bases to trimming and J lost 4 bases, with 9 bases between them. The CDR3 coding sequence is TGTGCCAGCAGCTTAGCGGAAGGGCTCTATGGCTACACCTTC. Translated, it gives CASSLAEGLYGYTF.